These 5 T cell receptor beta chains came from one sample sequenced in a study of blood T cell repertoires in COVID-19. Sequencing used immunoSEQ multiplex PCR; TCRdb keeps in-frame clones, though not all of them. The table shows about 80,000 clones, with 65% to 85% occurring only once. Sequenced input: peripheral blood. The receptors derive from a man in his 70s with active or convalescent COVID-19.

This chain links TRBV12-5 with TRBJ1-5, with 7 nucleotides matching TRBD1. Trimming took 1 base from V and 13 from J; bases not matched to a gene: 7. From germline, CDR1 is LGHNT and CDR2 FRNRAP. The CDR3 has 13 residues. The DNA for the CDR3 is TGTGCTAGTGGTTTGGACTCACAGGGGAAGCAGCATTTT. Its translation: CASGLDSQGKQHF.

This clone appeared many times. This rearrangement joins TRBV6-5 to TRBJ2-3; D may be TRBD1 (5 bases). CDR1 MNHEY and CDR2 SVGAGI come from the germline V gene. Trimming removed 8 bases at V and 2 bases at J, with 11 bases between. The CDR3 loop spans 13 amino acids. The CDR3 spells CASGLTATDTQYF. In DNA form, the CDR3 reads TGTGCCAGCGGCCTGACAGCCACAGATACGCAGTATTTT.

CDR3 bases: TGTGCCAGCAGCGCGGATGTCAATCTAGCCAAAAACATTCAGTACTTC. As protein: CASSADVNLAKNIQYF. The V call is TRBV5-4, the J call TRBJ2-4, with no clear D. V was cut by 4 bases and J by 0 bases, with 14 bases left in between. CDR1 and CDR2 (germline): SGHNT, YYREEE (reference sequence). There are 16 residues in the CDR3.

The gene calls are TRBV11-3 and TRBJ2-2, with 7 positions matching TRBD1. J lost 0 bases, V lost 4 bases, and 11 bases had no gene match. The CDR3 extends over 18 amino acids. Germline values: CDR1 SGHNT, CDR2 YENEEA. In nucleotides, the CDR3 is TGTGCCAGCAGCTCCTACCGGGGACAGCGATCGAACACCGGGGAGCTGTTTTTT. The encoded protein is CASSSYRGQRSNTGELFF.

The chain recombines TRBV28 with TRBJ2-5; the match to TRBD2 covers 9 bases. The V segment lost 3 bases and the J segment 3 bases; nucleotides outside the gene matches: 2. This CDR3 is 14 amino acids long. Germline V CDR1 and CDR2: MDHEN, SYDVKM. The CDR3 coding sequence is TGTGCCAGCAGTTTTTCTAGCGGGGAAGAGACCCAGTACTTC. Protein sequence: CASSFSSGEETQYF. Using reference TRBV28 and TRBJ2-5 for the parts outside the CDR3, the full variable domain is DVKVTQSSRYLVKRTGEKVFLECVQDMDHENMFWYRQDPGLGLRLIYFSYDVKMKEKGDIPEGYSVSREKKERFSLILESASTNQTSMYLCASSFSSGEETQYFGPGTRLLVL.